This T cell receptor (beta chain) was found in a study of blood T cell repertoires in COVID-19. Generated by immunoSEQ multiplex PCR, the TCRdb table keeps only in-frame clones and is missing some. In the table there are 250,000 to 350,000 clones, 70% to 90% of which are singletons. The CDR3 totals 18 residues. Germline trimming cut 1 base from V and 2 bases from J; bases unmatched to any gene: 7. Per germline, CDR1 SGHRS and CDR2 YFSETQ. This sequence was found in a human donor with COVID-19, enrolled during active disease. The donor label of this sample is uncertain. The sequenced material came from peripheral blood. The chain carries TRBV5-1 and TRBJ2-1, with 12 bases matching TRBD2. CDR3 protein: CASSLTSGRPRPYNEQFF. CDR3 bases: TGCGCCAGCAGCTTGACTAGCGGGAGGCCGAGACCCTACAATGAGCAGTTCTTC.